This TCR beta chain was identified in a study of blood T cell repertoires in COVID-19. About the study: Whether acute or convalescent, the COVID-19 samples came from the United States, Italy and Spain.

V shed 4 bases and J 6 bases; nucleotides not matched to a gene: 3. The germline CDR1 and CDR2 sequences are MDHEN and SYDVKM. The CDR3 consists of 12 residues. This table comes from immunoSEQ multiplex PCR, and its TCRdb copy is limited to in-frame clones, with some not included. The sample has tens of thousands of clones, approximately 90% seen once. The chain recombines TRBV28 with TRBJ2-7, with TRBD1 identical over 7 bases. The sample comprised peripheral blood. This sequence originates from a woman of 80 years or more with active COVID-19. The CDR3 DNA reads TGTGCCAGCAGTTCAGACAGGGCCGAGCAGTACTTC. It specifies CASSSDRAEQYF. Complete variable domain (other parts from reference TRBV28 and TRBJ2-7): DVKVTQSSRYLVKRTGEKVFLECVQDMDHENMFWYRQDPGLGLRLIYFSYDVKMKEKGDIPEGYSVSREKKERFSLILESASTNQTSMYLCASSSDRAEQYFGPGTRLTVT.